This T cell receptor beta chain was captured in a study of blood T cell repertoires in COVID-19. The overall study: Nucleic acid was either cDNA or gDNA, and it came from T cells, B-cell-depleted T cells, or PBMCs.

The table came from immunoSEQ multiplex PCR; TCRdb's copy has only in-frame clones and leaves some out. Of approximately 36,000 clones listed, 80% to 85% are singletons. Seattle cases were enrolled at active infection and followed longitudinally. V was clipped by 2 bases and J by 6 bases; unmatched bases: 12. Germline V gene data show CDR1 as ENHRY and CDR2 as SYGVKD. CDR3 length: 16 amino acids. The sequenced sample was peripheral blood. The gene calls are TRBV10-3 and TRBJ1-2; the match to TRBD1 covers 7 bases. The receptor's source is a man between 60 and 70 years old with COVID-19, enrolled during active disease. Here the CDR3 DNA reads TGTGCCATCAGTGAGAGCCAGGGGGGCGATGTGAATGGCTACACCTTC. Translated, it gives CAISESQGGDVNGYTF.